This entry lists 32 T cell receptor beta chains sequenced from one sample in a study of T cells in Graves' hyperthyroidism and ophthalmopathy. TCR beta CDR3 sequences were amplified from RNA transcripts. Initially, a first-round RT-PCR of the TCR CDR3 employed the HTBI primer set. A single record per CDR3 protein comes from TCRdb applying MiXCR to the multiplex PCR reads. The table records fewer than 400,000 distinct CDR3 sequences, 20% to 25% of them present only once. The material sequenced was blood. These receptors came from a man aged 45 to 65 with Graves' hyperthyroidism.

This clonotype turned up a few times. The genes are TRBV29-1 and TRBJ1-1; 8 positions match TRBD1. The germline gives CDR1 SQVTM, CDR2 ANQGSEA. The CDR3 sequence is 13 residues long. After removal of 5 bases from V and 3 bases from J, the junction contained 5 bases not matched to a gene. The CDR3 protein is CSVCQGAYTEAFF. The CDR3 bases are TGCAGCGTTTGTCAGGGGGCTTACACTGAAGCTTTCTTT.

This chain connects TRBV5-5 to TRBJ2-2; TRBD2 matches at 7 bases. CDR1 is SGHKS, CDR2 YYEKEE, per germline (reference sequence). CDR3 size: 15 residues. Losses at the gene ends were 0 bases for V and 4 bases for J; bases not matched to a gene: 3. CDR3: CASSLGEGSTGELFF. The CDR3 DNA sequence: TGTGCCAGCAGCTTGGGGGAGGGGAGCACCGGGGAGCTGTTTTTT.

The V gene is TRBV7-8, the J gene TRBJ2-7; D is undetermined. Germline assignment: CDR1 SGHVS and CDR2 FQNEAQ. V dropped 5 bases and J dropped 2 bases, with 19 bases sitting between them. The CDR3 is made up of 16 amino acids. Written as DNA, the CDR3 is TGTGCCAGCAGCCAGAAAAGATGGGCGGACGCCTACGAGCAGTACTTC. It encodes CASSQKRWADAYEQYF.

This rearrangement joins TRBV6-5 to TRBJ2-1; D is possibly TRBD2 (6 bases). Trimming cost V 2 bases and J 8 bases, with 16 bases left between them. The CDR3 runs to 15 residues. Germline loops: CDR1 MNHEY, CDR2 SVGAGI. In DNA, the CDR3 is TGTGCCAGCAGTTACGCTCGGGGGATGGGTTATGAGCAGTTCTTC. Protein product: CASSYARGMGYEQFF.

The CDR3 nucleotides are TGTGCCAGCAGCTTAGGCGACAGACGCACAGATACGCAGTATTTT. It encodes CASSLGDRRTDTQYF. V usage is TRBV11-2 and J usage is TRBJ2-3, with D maybe TRBD1 (5 bases). Between the trimmed V and J ends, which lost 1 base and 1 base, there was a span of 9 bases. Germline lookup yields CDR1 SGHAT and CDR2 FQNNGV. The CDR3 covers 15 residues.

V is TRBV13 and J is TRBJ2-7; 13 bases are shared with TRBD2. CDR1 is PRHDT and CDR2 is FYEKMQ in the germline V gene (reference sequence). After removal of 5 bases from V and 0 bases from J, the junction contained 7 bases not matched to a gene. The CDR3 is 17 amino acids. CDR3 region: CASSRTGLAGDSYEQYF. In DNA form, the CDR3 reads TGTGCCAGCAGCCGAACCGGACTAGCGGGAGACTCCTACGAGCAGTACTTC. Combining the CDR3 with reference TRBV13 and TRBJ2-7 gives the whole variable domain AAGVIQSPRHLIKEKRETATLKCYPIPRHDTVYWYQQGPGQDPQFLISFYEKMQSDKGSIPDRFSAQQFSDYHSELNMSSLELGDSALYFCASSRTGLAGDSYEQYFGPGTRLTVT.

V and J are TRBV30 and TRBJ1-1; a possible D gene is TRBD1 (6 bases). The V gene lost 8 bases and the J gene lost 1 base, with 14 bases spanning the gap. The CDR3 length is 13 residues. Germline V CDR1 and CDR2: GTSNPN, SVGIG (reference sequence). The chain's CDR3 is CAGSLGQNTEAFF. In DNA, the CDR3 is TGTGCCGGCTCATTGGGACAGAACACTGAAGCTTTCTTT.

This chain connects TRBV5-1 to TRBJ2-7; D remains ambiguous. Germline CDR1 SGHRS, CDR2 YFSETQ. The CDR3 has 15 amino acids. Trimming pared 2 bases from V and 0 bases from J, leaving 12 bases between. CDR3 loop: CASSLIGESSYEQYF. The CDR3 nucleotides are TGCGCCAGCAGCTTAATCGGAGAGAGCTCCTACGAGCAGTACTTC.

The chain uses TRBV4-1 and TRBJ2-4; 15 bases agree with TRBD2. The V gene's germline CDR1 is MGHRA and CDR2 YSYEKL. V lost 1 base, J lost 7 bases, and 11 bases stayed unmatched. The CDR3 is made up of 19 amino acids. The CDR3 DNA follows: TGCGCCAGCAGCCAAGGCCCACAGGGACTAGCGGGAGGTGCGAACATTCAGTACTTC. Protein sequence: CASSQGPQGLAGGANIQYF.

CDR3 loop: CAWSGDSNQPQHF. The CDR3 DNA reads TGTGCCTGGAGTGGGGATTCCAATCAGCCCCAGCATTTT. This chain joins TRBV30 and TRBJ1-5; D unresolved. This CDR3 has 13 residues. V shed 1 base and J shed 3 bases, with 7 bases lying between them. Germline V gene sequence: CDR1 GTSNPN, CDR2 SVGIG (reference sequence).

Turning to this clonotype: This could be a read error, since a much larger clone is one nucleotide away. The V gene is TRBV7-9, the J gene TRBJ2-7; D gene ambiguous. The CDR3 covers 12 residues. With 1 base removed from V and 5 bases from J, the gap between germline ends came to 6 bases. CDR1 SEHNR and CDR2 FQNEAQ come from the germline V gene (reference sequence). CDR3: CASSLVIHEQYF. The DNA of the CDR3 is TGTGCCAGCAGCTTAGTAATCCACGAGCAGTACTTC. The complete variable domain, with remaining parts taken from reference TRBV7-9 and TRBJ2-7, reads DTGVSQNPRHKITKRGQNVTFRCDPISEHNRLYWYRQTLGQGPEFLTYFQNEAQLEKSRLLSDRFSAERPKGSFSTLEIQRTEQGDSAMYLCASSLVIHEQYFGPGTRLTVT.

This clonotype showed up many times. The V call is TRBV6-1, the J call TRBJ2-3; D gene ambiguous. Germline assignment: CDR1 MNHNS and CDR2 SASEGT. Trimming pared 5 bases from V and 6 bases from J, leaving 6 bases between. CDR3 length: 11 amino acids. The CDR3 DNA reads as TGTGCCAGCAGTCCTGTGGATACGCAGTATTTT. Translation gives CASSPVDTQYF.

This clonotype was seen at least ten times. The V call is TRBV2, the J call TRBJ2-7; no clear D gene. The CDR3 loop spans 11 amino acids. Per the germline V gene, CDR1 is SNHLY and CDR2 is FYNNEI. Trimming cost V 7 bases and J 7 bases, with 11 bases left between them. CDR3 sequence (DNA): TGTGCCAGCAAAGCCAGCGCGGAGCAGTACTTC. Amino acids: CASKASAEQYF.

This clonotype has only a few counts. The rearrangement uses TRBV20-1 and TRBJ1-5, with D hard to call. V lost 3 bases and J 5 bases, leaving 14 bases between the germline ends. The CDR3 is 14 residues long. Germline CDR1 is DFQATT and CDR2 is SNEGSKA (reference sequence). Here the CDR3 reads CSASAALRDQPQHF. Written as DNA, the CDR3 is TGCAGTGCTAGTGCGGCATTAAGAGATCAGCCCCAGCATTTT.

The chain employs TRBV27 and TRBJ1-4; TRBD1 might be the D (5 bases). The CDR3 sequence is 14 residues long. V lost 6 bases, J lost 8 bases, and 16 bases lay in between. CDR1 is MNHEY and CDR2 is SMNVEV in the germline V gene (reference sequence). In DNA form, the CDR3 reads TGTGCCAGCAGCTCAGGGACGGCCGGAGAAAAACTGTTTTTT. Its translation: CASSSGTAGEKLFF.

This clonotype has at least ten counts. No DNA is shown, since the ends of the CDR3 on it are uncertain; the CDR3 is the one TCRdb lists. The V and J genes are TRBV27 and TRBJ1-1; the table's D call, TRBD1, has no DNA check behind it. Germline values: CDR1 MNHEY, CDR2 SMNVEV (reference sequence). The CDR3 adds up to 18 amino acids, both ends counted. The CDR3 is CASSSSNPGQGWVTEAFF.

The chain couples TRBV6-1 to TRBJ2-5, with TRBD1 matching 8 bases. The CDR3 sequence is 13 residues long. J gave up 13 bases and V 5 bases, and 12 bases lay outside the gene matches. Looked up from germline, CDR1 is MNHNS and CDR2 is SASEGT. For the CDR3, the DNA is TGTGCCAGCAGTTCAGGGGACAGGCGCCTTCGGTACTTC. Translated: CASSSGDRRLRYF.

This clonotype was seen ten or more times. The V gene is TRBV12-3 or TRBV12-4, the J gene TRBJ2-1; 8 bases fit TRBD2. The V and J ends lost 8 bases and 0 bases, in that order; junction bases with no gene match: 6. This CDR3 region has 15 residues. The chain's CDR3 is CASGLAGSSYNEQFF. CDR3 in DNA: TGTGCCAGCGGATTAGCGGGGAGCTCCTACAATGAGCAGTTCTTC.

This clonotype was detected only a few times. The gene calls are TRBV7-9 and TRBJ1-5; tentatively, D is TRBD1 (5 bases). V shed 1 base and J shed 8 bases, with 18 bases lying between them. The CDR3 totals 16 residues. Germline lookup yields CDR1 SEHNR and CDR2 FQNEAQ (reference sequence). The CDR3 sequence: CASSLGSPGLLEPQHF. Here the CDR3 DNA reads TGTGCCAGCAGCTTAGGGTCGCCAGGGCTGCTTGAGCCCCAGCATTTT.

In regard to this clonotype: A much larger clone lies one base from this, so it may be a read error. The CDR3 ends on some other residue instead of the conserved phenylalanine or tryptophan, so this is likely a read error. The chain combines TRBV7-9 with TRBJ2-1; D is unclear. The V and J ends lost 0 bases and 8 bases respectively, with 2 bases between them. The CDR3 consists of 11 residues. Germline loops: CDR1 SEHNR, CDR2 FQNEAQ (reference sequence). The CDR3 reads CASSLADEQFL. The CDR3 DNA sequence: TGTGCCAGCAGCTTAGCTGATGAGCAGTTCCTC.

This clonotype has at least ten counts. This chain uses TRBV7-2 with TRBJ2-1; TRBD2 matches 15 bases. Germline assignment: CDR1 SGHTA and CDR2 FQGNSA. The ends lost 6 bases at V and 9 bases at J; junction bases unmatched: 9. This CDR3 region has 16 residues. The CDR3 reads CASSLEGTSGRFEQFF. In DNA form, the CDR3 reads TGTGCCAGCAGTCTCGAAGGGACTAGCGGGAGGTTTGAGCAGTTCTTC.

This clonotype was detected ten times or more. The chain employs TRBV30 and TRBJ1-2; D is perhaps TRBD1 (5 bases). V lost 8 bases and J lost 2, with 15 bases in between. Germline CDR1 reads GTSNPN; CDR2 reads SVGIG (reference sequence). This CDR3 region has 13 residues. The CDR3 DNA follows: TGTGCCGGGGGTCGGAGGGCAAACTATGGCTACACCTTC. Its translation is CAGGRRANYGYTF.

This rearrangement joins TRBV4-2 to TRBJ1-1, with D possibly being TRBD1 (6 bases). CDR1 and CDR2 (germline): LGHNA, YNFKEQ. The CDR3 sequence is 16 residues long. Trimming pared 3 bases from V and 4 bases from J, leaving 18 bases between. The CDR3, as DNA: TGTGCCAGCAGCCATGGTCTTGGACAGTCGGGCACTGAAGCTTTCTTT. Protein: CASSHGLGQSGTEAFF.

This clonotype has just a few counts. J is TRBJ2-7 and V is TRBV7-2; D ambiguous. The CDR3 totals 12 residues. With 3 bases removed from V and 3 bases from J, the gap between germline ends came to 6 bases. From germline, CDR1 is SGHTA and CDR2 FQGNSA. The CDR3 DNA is TGTGCCAGCAGCTTCGGCCTCTACGAGCAGTACTTC. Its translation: CASSFGLYEQYF.

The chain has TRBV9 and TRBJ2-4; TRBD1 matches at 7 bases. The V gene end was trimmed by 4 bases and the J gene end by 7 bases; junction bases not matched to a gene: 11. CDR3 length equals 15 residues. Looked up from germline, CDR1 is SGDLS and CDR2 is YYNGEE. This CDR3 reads CASSPRAGGYNIQYF. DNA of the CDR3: TGTGCCAGCAGCCCCCGGGCAGGGGGATATAACATTCAGTACTTC.

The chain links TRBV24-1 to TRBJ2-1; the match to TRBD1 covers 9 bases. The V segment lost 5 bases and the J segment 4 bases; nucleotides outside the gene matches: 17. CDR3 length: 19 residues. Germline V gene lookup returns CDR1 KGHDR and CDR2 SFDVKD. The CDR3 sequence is CATSATPPGQGWRYNEQFF. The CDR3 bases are TGTGCCACCAGTGCCACACCTCCGGGACAGGGCTGGCGGTACAATGAGCAGTTCTTC.

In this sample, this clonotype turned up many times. The CDR3 protein is CASSQSPGPTYEQYF. For the CDR3, the DNA is TGTGCCAGCAGCCAATCCCCGGGACCTACCTACGAGCAGTACTTC. The chain joins TRBV3-1 to TRBJ2-7, with D perhaps given as TRBD1 or TRBD2 (5 bases each). The germline V gene encodes CDR1 LGHDT and CDR2 YNNKEL (reference sequence). With 2 bases removed from V and 2 bases from J, the gap between germline ends came to 13 bases. This CDR3 is built from 15 residues.

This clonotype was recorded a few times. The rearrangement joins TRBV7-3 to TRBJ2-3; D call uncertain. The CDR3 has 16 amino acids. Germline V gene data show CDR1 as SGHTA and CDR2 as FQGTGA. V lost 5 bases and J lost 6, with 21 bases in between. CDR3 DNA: TGTGCCAGCAGCGCTACCGTCGGGCTCAACGGGGATACGCAGTATTTT. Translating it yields CASSATVGLNGDTQYF.

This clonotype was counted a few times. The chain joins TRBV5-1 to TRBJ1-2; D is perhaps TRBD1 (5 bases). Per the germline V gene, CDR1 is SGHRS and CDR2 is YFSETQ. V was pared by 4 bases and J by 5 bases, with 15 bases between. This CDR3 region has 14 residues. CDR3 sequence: CASSPQWGGYGYTF. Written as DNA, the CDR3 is TGCGCCAGCAGCCCCCAATGGGGGGGATATGGCTACACCTTC.

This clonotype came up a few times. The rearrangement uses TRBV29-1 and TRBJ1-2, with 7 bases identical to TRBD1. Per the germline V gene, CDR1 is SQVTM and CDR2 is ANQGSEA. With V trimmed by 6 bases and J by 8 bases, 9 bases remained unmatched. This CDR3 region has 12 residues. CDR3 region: CSVVGTERGYTF. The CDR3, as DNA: TGCAGCGTAGTTGGGACAGAAAGGGGCTACACCTTC.

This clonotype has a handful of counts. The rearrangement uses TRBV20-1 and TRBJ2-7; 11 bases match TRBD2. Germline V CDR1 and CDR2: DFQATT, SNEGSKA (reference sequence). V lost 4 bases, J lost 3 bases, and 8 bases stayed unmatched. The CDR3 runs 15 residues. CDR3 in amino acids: CSATGFLAGGYEQYF. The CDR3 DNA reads TGCAGTGCTACCGGATTTCTAGCGGGAGGCTACGAGCAGTACTTC.

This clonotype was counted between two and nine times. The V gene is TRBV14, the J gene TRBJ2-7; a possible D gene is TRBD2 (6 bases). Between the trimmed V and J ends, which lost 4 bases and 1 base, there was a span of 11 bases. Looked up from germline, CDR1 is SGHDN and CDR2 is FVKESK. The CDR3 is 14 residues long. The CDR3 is CASSRRAGSYEQYF. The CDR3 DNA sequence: TGTGCCAGCAGCCGTCGGGCGGGATCCTACGAGCAGTACTTC.